The 8 T cell receptor beta chains below all came from one sample that was sequenced in a study of T cells after yellow fever vaccination. TCRdb re-derived calls from the 5' RACE reads in MiXCR, one entry per CDR3 protein. The data show some 350,000 distinct CDR3 sequences, about 6% seen once. Sequences were derived from PBMCs, sampled 5 days after the yellow fever booster vaccination. These receptors were taken from a man aged 25 to 40 who received the YFV17D yellow fever vaccine.

There are a few counts of this clonotype. For the CDR3, the DNA is TGTGCCAGTAGTTCGGGGGACAGGGCCTATGGCTACACCTTC. Residues: CASSSGDRAYGYTF. The chain couples TRBV19 to TRBJ1-2; 9 nucleotides match TRBD1. The ends lost 5 bases at V and 4 bases at J; junction bases unmatched: 5. The CDR3 covers 14 residues. Germline-derived CDR1 and CDR2 are LNHDA and SQIVND (reference sequence).

In this sample, this clonotype turned up a few times. The chain recombines TRBV4-3 with TRBJ2-1, with no clear D. Trimming cost V 3 bases and J 8 bases, with 5 bases left between them. The V gene's germline CDR1 is LGHNA and CDR2 YSLEER. The CDR3 runs 11 residues. As DNA, the CDR3 is TGCGCCAGCAGCCACCGTCATGAGCAGTTCTTC. Translating gives CASSHRHEQFF.

This clonotype was observed many times. The rearrangement joins TRBV6-1 to TRBJ2-7, with 9 bases lining up with TRBD1. The CDR3 loop spans 15 amino acids. The germline V gene has CDR1 MNHNS and CDR2 SASEGT. The junction had 4 bases not matched to a gene; V was cut back by 4 bases and J by 0 bases. Written as DNA, the CDR3 is TGTGCCAGCAGTGGGGGGGACAGGGTCTCCTACGAGCAGTACTTC. Translation: CASSGGDRVSYEQYF.

This clonotype has ten or more counts. The chain has TRBV29-1 and TRBJ2-1; perhaps TRBD1 as D (5 bases). The V and J ends lost 3 bases and 15 bases respectively, with 12 bases between them. CDR3 length: 10 residues. CDR1 and CDR2 from the germline V gene are SQVTM and ANQGSEA. CDR3 in DNA: TGCAGCGTTGAGGGGCGGAGTGGGTTCTTC. Its translation: CSVEGRSGFF.

This clonotype was detected ten times or more. The chain recombines TRBV29-1 with TRBJ2-3, with D possibly being TRBD2 (5 bases). Deletions cut 3 bases from V and 1 base from J, with 8 bases between. The CDR3 extends over 13 amino acids. CDR1 SQVTM and CDR2 ANQGSEA come from the germline V gene. The CDR3 DNA sequence: TGCAGCGTTGAGGACGGGGGCACAGATACGCAGTATTTT. Protein sequence: CSVEDGGTDTQYF.

The V and J genes are TRBV7-8 and TRBJ2-3; D call uncertain. V lost 5 bases and J lost 3, with 18 bases in between. The germline gives CDR1 SGHVS, CDR2 FQNEAQ. CDR3 length equals 16 residues. For the CDR3, the DNA is TGTGCCAGCAGCCACAAAGTGGTAGTCGGTACAGATACGCAGTATTTT. This gives the protein CASSHKVVVGTDTQYF.

This clonotype appeared many times. V usage is TRBV5-6 and J usage is TRBJ2-3; the match to TRBD1 covers 9 bases. This CDR3 has 15 amino acids. V lost 6 bases, J lost 4 bases, and 9 bases stayed unmatched. CDR1 is SGHDT, CDR2 YYEEEE, per germline. The CDR3 DNA reads TGTGCCAGCACCCCCCCGGGACAGGGATCAGATACGCAGTATTTT. Protein sequence: CASTPPGQGSDTQYF.

The sample holds a few counts of this clonotype. CDR3 DNA: TGTGCCAGCAGTTACTCGAACCCGAACACTGAAGCTTTCTTT. This translates into CASSYSNPNTEAFF. V gene TRBV6-5 combines with J gene TRBJ1-1; D call uncertain. Trimming left V 0 bases short and J 1 base short, with 6 bases between. CDR3 length: 14 amino acids. Germline V gene data show CDR1 as MNHEY and CDR2 as SVGAGI.